The 20 T cell receptor beta chains below were found in one sample sequenced in a study of Graves' ophthalmopathy and Graves' hyperthyroidism. The sequenced template was RNA, covering the TCR beta CDR3 region. Amplification began with first-round RT-PCR using HTBI primers, then second-round multiplex PCR was performed. One entry per CDR3 protein results from TCRdb running MiXCR on the multiplex PCR reads. The sample comprises about 390,000 distinct CDR3 sequences, 15% of which are singletons, and about 7% rests with the top ten. The sample was peripheral blood. The receptors were sampled from a woman under 30 with stable Graves' hyperthyroidism.

This clonotype was picked up a small number of times. V is TRBV9 and J is TRBJ2-5; 8 bases align to TRBD1. Trimming at V came to 0 bases and at J to 7 bases, leaving 8 bases not matched to a gene. This CDR3 spans 15 amino acids. The germline gives CDR1 SGDLS, CDR2 YYNGEE. CDR3 sequence: CASSVEWTGLATQYF. As DNA, the CDR3 is TGTGCCAGCAGCGTAGAGTGGACAGGGTTGGCGACCCAGTACTTC.

This clonotype has ten or more counts. The rearrangement uses TRBV3-1 and TRBJ2-7; D uncertain. CDR3 size: 14 residues. Germline CDR1 reads LGHDT; CDR2 reads YNNKEL (reference sequence). V shed 4 bases and J shed 1 base, with 11 bases lying between them. CDR3 DNA sequence: TGTGCCAGCAGCCGAGATCCAAAATCCTACGAGCAGTACTTC. Encoded protein: CASSRDPKSYEQYF.

The chain combines TRBV28 with TRBJ2-7; 9 nucleotides match TRBD2. This CDR3 contains 16 residues. With 6 bases clipped from V and 3 bases from J, the junction kept 12 bases outside the gene matches. From germline, CDR1 is MDHEN and CDR2 SYDVKM. CDR3: CASSTRGLALVYEQYF. The CDR3 DNA is TGTGCCAGCAGCACTCGGGGACTAGCTCTGGTCTACGAGCAGTACTTC.

The sample holds many counts of this clonotype. The chain recombines TRBV25-1 with TRBJ1-6, with 7 nucleotides matching TRBD1. After removal of 9 bases from V and 11 bases from J, the junction contained 10 bases not matched to a gene. CDR1 and CDR2 (germline): MGHDK, SYGVNS. This CDR3 comprises 13 residues. CDR3 in DNA: TGTGCCAGTCAAGGACAGGATTGGCCACCCCTCCACTTT. Amino acid sequence: CASQGQDWPPLHF. Complete variable domain (other parts from reference TRBV25-1 and TRBJ1-6): EADIYQTPRYLVIGTGKKITLECSQTMGHDKMYWYQQDPGMELHLIHYSYGVNSTEKGDLSSESTVSRIRTEHFPLTLESARPSHTSQYLCASQGQDWPPLHFGNGTRLTVT.

This clonotype was counted at least ten times. The chain links TRBV5-1 to TRBJ1-2; D is undetermined. The CDR3 contains 14 residues. Trimming pared 1 base from V and 0 bases from J, leaving 7 bases between. Germline CDR1 reads SGHRS; CDR2 reads YFSETQ. Written as DNA, the CDR3 is TGCGCCAGCAGCTTGAAGGAAGCTAACTATGGCTACACCTTC. This sequence encodes CASSLKEANYGYTF.

This clonotype was detected ten times or more. Lacking the conserved final phenylalanine or tryptophan, this CDR3 likely reflects a read error. This chain connects TRBV12-3 or TRBV12-4 to TRBJ1-1; 7 nucleotides match TRBD1. The V segment lost 7 bases and the J segment 4 bases; nucleotides outside the gene matches: 6. CDR3 length equals 13 residues. CDR3 sequence: CASTGQDSTEAFL. The CDR3 coding sequence is TGTGCCAGCACTGGACAGGATTCCACTGAAGCTTTCCTT.

In its sample, this clonotype was seen many times. This sequence joins TRBV9 and TRBJ1-2; D gene unclear. Between the trimmed V and J ends, which lost 5 bases and 4 bases, there was a span of 6 bases. CDR1 is SGDLS and CDR2 is YYNGEE in the germline V gene. CDR3 length: 11 residues. CDR3 sequence (DNA): TGTGCCAGCAGTGCAGGCTATGGCTACACCTTC. It encodes CASSAGYGYTF.

The table lists this clonotype with many counts. The chain links TRBV7-9 to TRBJ2-2; weak D call: TRBD1 (5 bases). The CDR3 has 13 residues. The ends were cut back, 5 bases at V and 7 bases at J, with 11 bases in the middle. Germline assignment: CDR1 SEHNR and CDR2 FQNEAQ (reference sequence). In DNA, the CDR3 is TGTGCCAGCAGCGGACGGACAAACGGGGAGCTGTTTTTT. Its protein is CASSGRTNGELFF.

This clonotype was seen repeatedly, ten times or more. The chain joins TRBV6-1 to TRBJ2-7; 7 positions agree with TRBD1. Trimming took 4 bases from V and 3 from J; bases not matched to a gene: 6. Germline CDR1 reads MNHNS; CDR2 reads SASEGT. This CDR3 contains 14 residues. DNA of the CDR3: TGTGCCAGCAGTGTAACGGGACAGATCTACGAGCAGTACTTC. Translation: CASSVTGQIYEQYF.

This chain connects TRBV6-1 to TRBJ2-7, with 9 bases matching TRBD1. With 4 bases clipped from V and 2 bases from J, the junction kept 6 bases outside the gene matches. The CDR3 runs 15 residues. Germline values: CDR1 MNHNS, CDR2 SASEGT. This CDR3 is CASSAGTGFPYEQYF. CDR3 bases: TGTGCCAGCAGTGCGGGGACAGGGTTCCCCTACGAGCAGTACTTC.

This clonotype was seen ten or more times. The J gene is TRBJ2-7, the V gene TRBV12-3 or TRBV12-4; D is unresolved. V lost 7 bases and J lost 0, with 4 bases in between. The length of the CDR3 is 11 residues. The CDR3 nucleotides read TGTGCCAGCAAACTCTCCTACGAGCAGTACTTC. Translated: CASKLSYEQYF.

This clonotype was observed once. In DNA, the CDR3 is TGTGCCAGCAGTTTCGAAGATACGCAGTATTTT. Translation: CASSFEDTQYF. J is TRBJ2-3 and V is TRBV12-3 or TRBV12-4, with D hard to call. The CDR3 runs 11 residues. V gave up 3 bases and J gave up 5 bases, with 3 bases separating them.

The sample holds many counts of this clonotype. The chain has TRBV2 and TRBJ1-1; TRBD1 aligns across 9 bases. Germline V lookup: CDR1 SNHLY, CDR2 FYNNEI. V dropped 7 bases and J dropped 4; count of bases not matched to a gene: 7. This CDR3 region has 14 residues. The CDR3 DNA reads TGTGCCAGCAAGGTGGGACAGGGAGGCACTGAAGCTTTCTTT. Encoded protein: CASKVGQGGTEAFF.

This rearrangement joins TRBV7-9 to TRBJ2-7; 7 nucleotides match TRBD1. The CDR3 consists of 15 residues. V was clipped by 8 bases and J by 2 bases; unmatched bases: 12. Germline V gene data show CDR1 as SEHNR and CDR2 as FQNEAQ (reference sequence). The CDR3 here is CASASRDSLTYEQYF. DNA for the CDR3: TGTGCCAGCGCCTCCCGGGACAGCTTAACCTACGAGCAGTACTTC.

This clonotype was recorded many times. The rearrangement uses TRBV20-1 and TRBJ1-2, with D tentatively TRBD1 (6 bases). V was pared by 3 bases and J by 3 bases, with 14 bases between. This CDR3 is 14 amino acids long. Germline CDR1 DFQATT, CDR2 SNEGSKA (reference sequence). The CDR3: CSASNTGSDYGYTF. The CDR3, as DNA: TGCAGTGCTAGTAACACAGGGAGCGACTATGGCTACACCTTC.

The table lists this clonotype with a count of one. CDR3 residues: CASSSRTVSSYEQYF. The CDR3 nucleotides read TGTGCCAGCAGCTCCCGGACAGTTAGCTCCTACGAGCAGTACTTC. V gene TRBV11-2 combines with J gene TRBJ2-7, with D perhaps TRBD1 (6 bases). In germline, CDR1 is SGHAT, CDR2 FQNNGV. The CDR3 is 15 residues long. V was shortened by 4 bases and J by 0 bases, with 13 bases between the two germline ends.

This clonotype was seen ten or more times. The rearrangement uses TRBV6-1 and TRBJ1-1, with D hard to call. The CDR3 totals 12 residues. Germline values: CDR1 MNHNS, CDR2 SASEGT. The V gene lost 5 bases and the J gene lost 6 bases, with 10 bases spanning the gap. This CDR3 reads CASSPGVSEAFF. In nucleotides, the CDR3 is TGTGCCAGCAGTCCCGGGGTCTCTGAAGCTTTCTTT.

The DNA of the CDR3 is TGTGCCAGCAAACCATTAAACAGGGATAGCAATCAGCCCCAGCATTTT. This codes for CASKPLNRDSNQPQHF. J is TRBJ1-5 and V is TRBV6-2 or TRBV6-3; D may be TRBD1 (6 bases). In germline, CDR1 is MNHEY, CDR2 SVGEGT. V dropped 7 bases and J dropped 0 bases, with 16 bases sitting between them. The CDR3 runs 16 residues.

This clonotype was counted many times. The genes are TRBV4-2 and TRBJ1-1; a possible D gene is TRBD1 (6 bases). Germline V gives CDR1 LGHNA, CDR2 YNFKEQ. Trimming shortened V by 7 bases and J by 0 bases, and 18 bases separated the two germline ends. CDR3 length: 16 residues. The CDR3 protein is CASTDRLKTLNTEAFF. CDR3 coding DNA: TGTGCCAGCACTGACAGGCTGAAGACCCTGAACACTGAAGCTTTCTTT.

In its sample, this clonotype was seen many times. This chain joins TRBV12-3 or TRBV12-4 and TRBJ1-1, with TRBD1 matching over 7 bases. V lost 5 bases to trimming and J lost 3 bases; unmatched junction nucleotides: 18. This CDR3 region has 18 residues. The CDR3 DNA reads as TGTGCCAGCAGTATAACCAGACAGGGACTCGGGGTTGACACTGAAGCTTTCTTT. This gives the protein CASSITRQGLGVDTEAFF.